This T cell receptor (beta chain) was captured in a study of blood T cell repertoires in COVID-19. V was shortened by 2 bases and J by 0 bases, with 8 bases between the two germline ends. The CDR3 sequence is 15 residues long. The germline CDR1 and CDR2 sequences are MNHNS and SASEGT. In the authors' workflow: From reference gene primer amplification, estimates of nucleated cell counts were derived. Sequenced by immunoSEQ multiplex PCR; TCRdb stores in-frame clones only, minus some. That table furnishes V, J and clone size, whereas the DNA furnished D and trimming. The sample holds more than 250,000 clones, around nine tenths seen once.

What was sequenced was peripheral blood. The chain is built from TRBV6-1 and TRBJ1-3; D is possibly TRBD1 (6 bases). The TCR was taken from a man aged 50 or older with active or convalescent COVID-19. The chain's CDR3 is CASSETGPSGNTIYF. The CDR3 bases are TGTGCCAGCAGTGAAACAGGGCCCTCTGGAAACACCATATATTTT.